The sequence of this T cell receptor (beta chain) was determined in a study of blood T cell repertoires in COVID-19. As for the study in general: The samples span acute and convalescent COVID-19 from the United States, Italy and Spain. PBMCs, B-cell-depleted T cells, or T cells provided the cDNA or gDNA that made up the material.

Under the authors' procedure: Amplification from reference gene primers served as the basis for estimated nucleated cell counts. Profiling relied on immunoSEQ multiplex PCR, and the TCRdb table lists in-frame clones only, not all of them. Clonal size and the V and J genes are those of that table, whereas D and trimming came from the DNA. The sample holds tens of thousands of clones, roughly 70% seen once. This clone has a single count. The germline V gene has CDR1 MNHEY and CDR2 SVGEGT. Trimming left V 4 bases short and J 3 bases short, with 10 bases between. The CDR3 extends over 14 amino acids. The TCR sequence derives from a man in his 60s with acute or convalescent COVID-19. Sequenced sample: peripheral blood. The chain links TRBV6-2 or TRBV6-3 to TRBJ1-5, with a tentative D call TRBD1 (6 bases). The DNA for the CDR3 is TGTGCCAGCAGTTTAATGGGGGCCAATCAGCCCCAGCATTTT. It encodes CASSLMGANQPQHF.